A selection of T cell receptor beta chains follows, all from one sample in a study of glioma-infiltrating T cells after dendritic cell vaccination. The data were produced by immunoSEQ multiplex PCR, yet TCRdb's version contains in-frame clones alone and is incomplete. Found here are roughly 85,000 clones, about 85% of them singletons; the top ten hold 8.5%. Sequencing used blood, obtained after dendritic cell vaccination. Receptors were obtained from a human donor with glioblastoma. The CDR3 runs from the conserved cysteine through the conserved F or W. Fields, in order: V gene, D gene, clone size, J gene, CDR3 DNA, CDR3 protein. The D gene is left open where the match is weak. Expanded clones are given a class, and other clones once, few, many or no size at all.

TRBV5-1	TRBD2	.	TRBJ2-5	TGCGCCAGCAGCTCATTAGCGGGGCGGGGAGAGACCCAGTACTTC	CASSSLAGRGETQYF
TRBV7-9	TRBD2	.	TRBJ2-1	TGTGCCAGCAGTCCCCCTTTGGGACTAGCCTTTGGTAATGAGCAGTTCTTC	CASSPPLGLAFGNEQFF
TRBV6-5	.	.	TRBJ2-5	TGTGCCACCCGACAGGCGGCCCAAGAGACCCAGTACTTC	CATRQAAQETQYF
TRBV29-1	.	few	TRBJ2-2	TGCAGCGTTGATCACGGCACCGGGGAGCTGTTTTTT	CSVDHGTGELFF
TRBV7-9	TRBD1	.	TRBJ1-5	TGTGCCAGCAGCATACGGGACAGGGGCAATCAGCCCCAGCATTTT	CASSIRDRGNQPQHF
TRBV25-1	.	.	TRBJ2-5	TGTGCCAGCAGTGGCATAGACAGGGGAGGGGAGACCCAGTACTTC	CASSGIDRGGETQYF
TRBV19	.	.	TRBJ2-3	TGTGCCAGTAGTAAGATCGGGAGCACAGATACGCAGTATTTT	CASSKIGSTDTQYF
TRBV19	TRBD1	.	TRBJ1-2	TGTGCCAGTAGTAGCCGGGACAGCCTTGTCTATGGCTACACCTTC	CASSSRDSLVYGYTF
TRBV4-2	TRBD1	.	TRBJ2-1	TGTGCCAGCAGATCAGGGGGCTCCTACAATGAGCAGTTCTTC	CASRSGGSYNEQFF
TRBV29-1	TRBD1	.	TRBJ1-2	TGCAGCTTCCCAACAGGGGGCGATGGCTACACCTTC	CSFPTGGDGYTF
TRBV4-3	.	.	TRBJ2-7	TGCGCCAGCAGCCAGAGCTCGGTAGTTAGCGCGGAGCAGTACTTC	CASSQSSVVSAEQYF
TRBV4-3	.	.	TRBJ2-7	TGCGCCAGCAGCCAAGACAGGGTCTCCTACGAGCAGTACTTC	CASSQDRVSYEQYF
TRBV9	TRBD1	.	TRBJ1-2	TGTGCCAGCAGCGAGGGGACAGGGGGCTATGGCTACACCTTC	CASSEGTGGYGYTF
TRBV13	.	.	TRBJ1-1	TGTGCCAGCAGCCCCTGGGGGCGGGGGATCACTGAAGCTTTCTTT	CASSPWGRGITEAFF
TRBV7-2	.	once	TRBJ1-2	TGTGCCAGCAGCCCTGACAGTAATGGCTACACCTTC	CASSPDSNGYTF
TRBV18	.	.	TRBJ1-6	TGTGCCAGCTCCCCCGAGGAGGGGTCGTCCTATAATTCACCCCTCCACTTT	CASSPEEGSSYNSPLHF
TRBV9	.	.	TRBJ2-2	TGTGCCAGTGGAGGGGACACCGGGGAGCTGTTTTTT	CASGGDTGELFF
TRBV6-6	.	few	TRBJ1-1	TGTGCCAGCAGTGTGGGAGAACACACTGAAGCTTTCTTT	CASSVGEHTEAFF
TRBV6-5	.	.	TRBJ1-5	TGTGCCAGCAGTCCACTTTCCGGGGGCAATCAGCCCCAGCATTTT	CASSPLSGGNQPQHF
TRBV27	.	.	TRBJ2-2	TGTGCCAGCAGTTTATTAGGAGGGACCGACGCGAACACCGGGGAGCTGTTTTTT	CASSLLGGTDANTGELFF
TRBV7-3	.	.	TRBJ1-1	TGTGCCAGCAGAAACAGCAGGGTCACTGAAGCTTTCTTT	CASRNSRVTEAFF
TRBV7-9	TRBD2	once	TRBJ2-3	TGTGCCAGCAGCTTTTTAGGAGGACCGCGGGAGAGGGATACGCAGTATTTT	CASSFLGGPRERDTQYF
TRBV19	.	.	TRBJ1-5	TGTGCCAGTAGTATCGTCTTCAGGGGCAATCAGCCCCAGCATTTT	CASSIVFRGNQPQHF
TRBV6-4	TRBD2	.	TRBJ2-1	TGTGCCAGCAGTGAAGCGGGGGGCCACAATGAGCAGTTCTTC	CASSEAGGHNEQFF
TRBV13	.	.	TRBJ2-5	TGTGCCAGCAGCCGCAGTAAGTCGAAGCAGTACTTC	CASSRSKSKQYF
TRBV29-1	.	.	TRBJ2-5	TGCAGCGTTGAATCCCCTCAAGAGACCCAGTACTTC	CSVESPQETQYF
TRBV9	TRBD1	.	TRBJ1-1	TGTGCCAGCAGCGTAGGACAGGGGGGAGGGCTGAACACTGAAGCTTTCTTT	CASSVGQGGGLNTEAFF
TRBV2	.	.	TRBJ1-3	TGTGCCAGCAGTGAGTACCAGGCCTCCTCTGGAAACACCATATATTTT	CASSEYQASSGNTIYF
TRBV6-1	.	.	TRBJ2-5	TGTGCCAGCAGTAGGGGTGCAGAGACCCAGTACTTC	CASSRGAETQYF
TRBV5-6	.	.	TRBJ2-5	TGTGCCAGCAGCCCCAAACAGGGCCTCCAAGAGACCCAGTACTTC	CASSPKQGLQETQYF
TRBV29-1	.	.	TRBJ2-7	TGCAGCGTTGAGTCAACTAGAGCCGAGCAGTACTTC	CSVESTRAEQYF
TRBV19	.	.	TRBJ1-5	TGTGCCAGTAGACTCAAGACAGGACCCAGCAATCAGCCCCAGCATTTT	CASRLKTGPSNQPQHF
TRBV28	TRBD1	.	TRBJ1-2	TGTGCCAGCAGTCCCCCTGGTCTAGGGGGCGGCTATGGCTACACCTTC	CASSPPGLGGGYGYTF
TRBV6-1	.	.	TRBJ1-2	TGTGCCAGCAGTGAACTGGACAGAGACTATGGCTACACCTTC	CASSELDRDYGYTF
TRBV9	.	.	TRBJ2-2	TGTGCCAGCAGCGTAGATGGCAACACCGGGGAGCTGTTTTTT	CASSVDGNTGELFF